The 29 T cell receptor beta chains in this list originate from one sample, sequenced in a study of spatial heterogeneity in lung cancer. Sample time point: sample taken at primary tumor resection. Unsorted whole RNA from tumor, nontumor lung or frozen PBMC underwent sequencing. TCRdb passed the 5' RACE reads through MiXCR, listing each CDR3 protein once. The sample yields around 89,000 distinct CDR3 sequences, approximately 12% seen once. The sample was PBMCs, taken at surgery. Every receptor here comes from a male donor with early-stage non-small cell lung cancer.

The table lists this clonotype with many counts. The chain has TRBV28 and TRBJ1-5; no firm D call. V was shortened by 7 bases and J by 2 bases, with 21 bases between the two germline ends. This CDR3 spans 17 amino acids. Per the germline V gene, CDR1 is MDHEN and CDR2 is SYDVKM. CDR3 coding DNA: TGTGCCAGCACCCTCCCCGCGCTTCAGATCGGCAATCAGCCCCAGCATTTT. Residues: CASTLPALQIGNQPQHF.

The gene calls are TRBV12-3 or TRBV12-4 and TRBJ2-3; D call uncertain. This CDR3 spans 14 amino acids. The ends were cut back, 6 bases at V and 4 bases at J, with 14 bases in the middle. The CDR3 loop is CASSRMGGADTQYF. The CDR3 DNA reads TGTGCCAGCAGCCGTATGGGTGGGGCAGATACGCAGTATTTT.

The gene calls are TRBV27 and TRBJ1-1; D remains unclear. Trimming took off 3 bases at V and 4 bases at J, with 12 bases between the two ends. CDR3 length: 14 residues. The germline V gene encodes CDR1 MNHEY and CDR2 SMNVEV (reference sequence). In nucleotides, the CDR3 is TGTGCCAGCAGTTTGTTTGGGCTAGGCACTGAAGCTTTCTTT. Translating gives CASSLFGLGTEAFF.

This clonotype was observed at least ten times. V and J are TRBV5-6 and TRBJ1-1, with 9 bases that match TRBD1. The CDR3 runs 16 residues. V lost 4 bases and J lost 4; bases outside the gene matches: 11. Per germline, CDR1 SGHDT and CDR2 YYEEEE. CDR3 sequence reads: CASSPGTGRVSTEAFF. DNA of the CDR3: TGTGCCAGCAGCCCCGGGACAGGGAGGGTGAGCACTGAAGCTTTCTTT.

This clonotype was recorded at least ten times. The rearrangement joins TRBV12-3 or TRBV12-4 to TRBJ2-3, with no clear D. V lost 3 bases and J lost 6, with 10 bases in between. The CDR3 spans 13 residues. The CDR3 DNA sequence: TGTGCCAGCAGTTTGACCCCGCTGGATACGCAGTATTTT. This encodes CASSLTPLDTQYF.

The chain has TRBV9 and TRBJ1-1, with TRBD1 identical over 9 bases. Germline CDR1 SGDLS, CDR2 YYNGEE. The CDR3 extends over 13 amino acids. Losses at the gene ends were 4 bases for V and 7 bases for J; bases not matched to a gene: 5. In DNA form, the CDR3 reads TGTGCCAGCAGCCCCAGGACAGGGGTTGAAGCTTTCTTT. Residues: CASSPRTGVEAFF.

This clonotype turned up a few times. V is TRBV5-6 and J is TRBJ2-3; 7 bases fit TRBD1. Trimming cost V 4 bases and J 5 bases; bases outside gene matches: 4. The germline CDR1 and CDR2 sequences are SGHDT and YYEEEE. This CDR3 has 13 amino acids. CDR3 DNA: TGTGCCAGCAGCACCAGACAGGGAGATACGCAGTATTTT. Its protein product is CASSTRQGDTQYF. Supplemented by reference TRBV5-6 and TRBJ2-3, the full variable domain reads DAGVTQSPTHLIKTRGQQVTLRCSPKSGHDTVSWYQQALGQGPQFIFQYYEEEERQRGNFPDRFSGHQFPNYSSELNVNALLLGDSALYLCASSTRQGDTQYFGPGTRLTVL.

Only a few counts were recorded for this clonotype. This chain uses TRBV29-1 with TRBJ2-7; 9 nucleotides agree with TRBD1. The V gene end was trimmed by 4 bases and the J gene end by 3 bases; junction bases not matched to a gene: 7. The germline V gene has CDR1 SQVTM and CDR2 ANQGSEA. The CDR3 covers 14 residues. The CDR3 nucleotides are TGCAGCGTTGTGGGTTTGGACAGGGGCTACGAGCAGTACTTC. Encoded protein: CSVVGLDRGYEQYF.

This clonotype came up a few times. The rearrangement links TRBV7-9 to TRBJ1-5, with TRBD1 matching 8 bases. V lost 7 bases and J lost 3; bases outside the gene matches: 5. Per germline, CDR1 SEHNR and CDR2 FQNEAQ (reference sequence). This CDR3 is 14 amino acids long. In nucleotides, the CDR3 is TGTGCCAGCACTGGGACAGGCGTCAATCAGCCCCAGCATTTT. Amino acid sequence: CASTGTGVNQPQHF.

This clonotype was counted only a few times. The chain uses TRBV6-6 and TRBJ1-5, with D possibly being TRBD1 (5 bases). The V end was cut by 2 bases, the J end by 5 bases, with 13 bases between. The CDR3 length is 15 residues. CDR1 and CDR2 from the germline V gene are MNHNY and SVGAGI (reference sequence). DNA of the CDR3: TGTGCCAGCAGTTACACGGGGGGGGTTGATCAGCCCCAGCATTTT. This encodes CASSYTGGVDQPQHF.

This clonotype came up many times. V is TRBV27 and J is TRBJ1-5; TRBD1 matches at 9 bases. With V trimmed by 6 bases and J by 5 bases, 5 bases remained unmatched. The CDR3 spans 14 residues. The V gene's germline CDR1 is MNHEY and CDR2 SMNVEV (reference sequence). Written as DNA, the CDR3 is TGTGCCAGCAGGGACACAGGGGGCGATCAGCCCCAGCATTTT. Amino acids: CASRDTGGDQPQHF.

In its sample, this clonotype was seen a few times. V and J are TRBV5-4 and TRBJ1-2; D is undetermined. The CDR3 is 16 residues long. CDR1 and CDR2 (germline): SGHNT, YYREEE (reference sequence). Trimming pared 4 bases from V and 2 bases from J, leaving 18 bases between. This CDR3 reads CASSPGGVRSNYGYTF. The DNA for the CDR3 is TGTGCCAGCAGCCCGGGCGGAGTAAGGTCAAACTATGGCTACACCTTC.

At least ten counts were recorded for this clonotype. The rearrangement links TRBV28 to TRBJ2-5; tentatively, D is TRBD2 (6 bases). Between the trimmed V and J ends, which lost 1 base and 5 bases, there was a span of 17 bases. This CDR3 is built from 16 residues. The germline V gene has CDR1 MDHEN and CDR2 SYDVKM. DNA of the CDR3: TGTGCCAGCAGTTTATATGGCGGGATGGCTCGTGAGACCCAGTACTTC. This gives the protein CASSLYGGMARETQYF.

CDR3 amino acids: CASSPVEGAGEQYF. Here the CDR3 DNA reads TGTGCCAGCTCACCTGTAGAGGGGGCGGGCGAGCAGTACTTC. The chain couples TRBV18 to TRBJ2-7; 7 nucleotides align to TRBD1. The CDR3 sequence is 14 residues long. Germline V gives CDR1 KGHSH, CDR2 LQKENI. Losses at the gene ends were 3 bases for V and 6 bases for J; bases not matched to a gene: 8.

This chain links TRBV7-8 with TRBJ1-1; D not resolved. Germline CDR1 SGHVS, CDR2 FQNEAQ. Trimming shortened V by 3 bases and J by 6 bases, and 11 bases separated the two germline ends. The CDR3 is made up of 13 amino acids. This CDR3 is CASSFGRDAEAFF. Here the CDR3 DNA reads TGTGCCAGCAGCTTCGGGAGAGACGCTGAAGCTTTCTTT.

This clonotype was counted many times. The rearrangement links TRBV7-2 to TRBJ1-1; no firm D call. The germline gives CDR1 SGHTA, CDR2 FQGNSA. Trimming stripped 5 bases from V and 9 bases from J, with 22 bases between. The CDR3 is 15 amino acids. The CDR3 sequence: CASSERRDLALKAFF. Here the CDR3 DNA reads TGTGCCAGCAGCGAAAGGAGGGATTTGGCTTTGAAAGCTTTCTTT.

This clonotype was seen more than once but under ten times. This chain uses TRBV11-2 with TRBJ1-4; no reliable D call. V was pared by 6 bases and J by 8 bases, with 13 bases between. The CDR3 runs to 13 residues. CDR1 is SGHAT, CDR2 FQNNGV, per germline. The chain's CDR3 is CASRVLVSEKLFF. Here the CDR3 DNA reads TGTGCCAGCAGGGTCCTGGTATCCGAAAAACTGTTTTTT.

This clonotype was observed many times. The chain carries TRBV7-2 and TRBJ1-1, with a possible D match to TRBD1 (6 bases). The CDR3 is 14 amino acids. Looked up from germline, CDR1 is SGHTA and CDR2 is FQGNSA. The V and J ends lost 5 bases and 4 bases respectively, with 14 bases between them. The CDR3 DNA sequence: TGTGCCAGCAGCACGCAGGGGAGCGGCACTGAAGCTTTCTTT. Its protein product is CASSTQGSGTEAFF.

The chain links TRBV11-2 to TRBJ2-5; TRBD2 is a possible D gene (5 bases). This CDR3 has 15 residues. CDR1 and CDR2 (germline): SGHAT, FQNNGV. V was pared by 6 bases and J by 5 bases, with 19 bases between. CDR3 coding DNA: TGTGCCAGCAGTCTGACCCGGGGAGACGCGGAGACCCAGTACTTC. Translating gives CASSLTRGDAETQYF.

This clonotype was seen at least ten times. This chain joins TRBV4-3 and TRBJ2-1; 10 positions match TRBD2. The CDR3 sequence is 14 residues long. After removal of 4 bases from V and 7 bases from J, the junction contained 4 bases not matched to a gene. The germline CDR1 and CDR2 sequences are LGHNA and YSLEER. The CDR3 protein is CASSLQREGNEQFF. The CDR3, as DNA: TGCGCCAGCAGCCTACAGCGGGAGGGTAATGAGCAGTTCTTC.

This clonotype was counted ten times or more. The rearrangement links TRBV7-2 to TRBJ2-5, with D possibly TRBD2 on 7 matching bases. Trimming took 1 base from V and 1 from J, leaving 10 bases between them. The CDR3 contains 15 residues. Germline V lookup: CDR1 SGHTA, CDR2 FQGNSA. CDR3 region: CASSLGAGAQETQYF. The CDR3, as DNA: TGTGCCAGCAGCTTAGGGGCGGGGGCCCAAGAGACCCAGTACTTC. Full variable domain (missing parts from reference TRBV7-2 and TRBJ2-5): GAGVSQSPSNKVTEKGKDVELRCDPISGHTALYWYRQSLGQGLEFLIYFQGNSAPDKSGLPSDRFSAERTGGSVSTLTIQRTQQEDSAVYLCASSLGAGAQETQYFGPGTRLLVL.

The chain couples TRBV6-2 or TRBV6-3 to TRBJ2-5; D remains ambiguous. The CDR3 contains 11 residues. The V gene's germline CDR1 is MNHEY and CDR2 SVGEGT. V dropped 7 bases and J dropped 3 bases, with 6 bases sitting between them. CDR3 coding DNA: TGTGCCAGCATAAAGGAAGAGACCCAGTACTTC. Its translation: CASIKEETQYF.

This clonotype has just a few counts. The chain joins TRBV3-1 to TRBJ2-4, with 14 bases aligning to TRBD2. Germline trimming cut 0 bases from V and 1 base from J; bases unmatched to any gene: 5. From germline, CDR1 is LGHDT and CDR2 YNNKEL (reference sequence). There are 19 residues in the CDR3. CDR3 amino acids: CASSQDHGTSGSAKNIQYF. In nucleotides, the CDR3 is TGTGCCAGCAGCCAAGATCATGGGACTAGCGGGAGCGCCAAAAACATTCAGTACTTC.

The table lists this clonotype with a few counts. CDR3 loop: CASSGRISYNEQFF. The CDR3 nucleotides are TGTGCCAGCAGTGGAAGGATCTCCTACAATGAGCAGTTCTTC. The chain uses TRBV2 and TRBJ2-1; D call uncertain. Germline assignment: CDR1 SNHLY and CDR2 FYNNEI. The CDR3 sequence is 14 residues long. The V and J ends lost 4 bases and 0 bases respectively, with 7 bases between them. Full variable domain (rest looked up from reference TRBV2 and TRBJ2-1): EPEVTQTPSHQVTQMGQEVILRCVPISNHLYFYWYRQILGQKVEFLVSFYNNEISEKSEIFDDQFSVERPDGSNFTLKIRSTKLEDSAMYFCASSGRISYNEQFFGPGTRLTVL.

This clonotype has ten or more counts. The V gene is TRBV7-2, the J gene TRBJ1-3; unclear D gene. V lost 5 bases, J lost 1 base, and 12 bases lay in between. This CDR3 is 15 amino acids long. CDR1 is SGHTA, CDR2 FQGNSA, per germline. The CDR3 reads CASSQSLLSGNTIYF. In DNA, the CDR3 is TGTGCCAGCAGCCAGAGCTTGCTTTCTGGAAACACCATATATTTT.

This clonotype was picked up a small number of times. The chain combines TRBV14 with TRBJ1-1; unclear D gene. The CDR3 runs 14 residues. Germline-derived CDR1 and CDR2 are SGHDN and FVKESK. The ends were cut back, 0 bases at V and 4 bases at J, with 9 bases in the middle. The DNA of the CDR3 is TGTGCCAGCAGCCAAGAGGTTGAAGGCACTGAAGCTTTCTTT. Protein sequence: CASSQEVEGTEAFF.

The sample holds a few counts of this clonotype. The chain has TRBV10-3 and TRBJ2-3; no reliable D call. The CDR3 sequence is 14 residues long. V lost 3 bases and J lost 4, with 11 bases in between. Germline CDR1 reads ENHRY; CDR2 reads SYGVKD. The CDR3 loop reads CAISDPLDADTQYF. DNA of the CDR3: TGTGCCATCAGTGACCCTCTGGACGCAGATACGCAGTATTTT.

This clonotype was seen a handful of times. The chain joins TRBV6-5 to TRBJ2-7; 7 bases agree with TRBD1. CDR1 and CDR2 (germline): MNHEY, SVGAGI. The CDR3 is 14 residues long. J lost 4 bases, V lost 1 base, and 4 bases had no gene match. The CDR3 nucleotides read TGTGCCAGCAGTTACTGGGGACAGAGATACGAGCAGTACTTC. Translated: CASSYWGQRYEQYF.

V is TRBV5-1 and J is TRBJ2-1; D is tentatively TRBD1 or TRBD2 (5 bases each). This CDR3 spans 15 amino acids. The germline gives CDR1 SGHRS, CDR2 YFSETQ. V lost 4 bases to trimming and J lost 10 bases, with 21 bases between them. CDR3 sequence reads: CASSPSGTPPREQFF. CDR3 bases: TGCGCCAGCAGCCCATCCGGGACCCCGCCCCGAGAGCAGTTCTTC.